The rows below give T cell receptor beta chains drawn from one sample of a study of T cell changes during pregnancy in multiple sclerosis. TCRdb's table, derived via immunoSEQ multiplex PCR, lists solely in-frame clones and lacks some. The table has approximately 32,000 clones, around 93% seen once; the top ten hold around 0.4%. Sample: CD4+ T cells from peripheral blood mononuclear cells, taken in the second trimester of pregnancy. Every receptor here comes from a female donor with multiple sclerosis, enrolled in a pregnancy study. CDR3s leave out the opening cysteine and the closing phenylalanine or tryptophan.

v_gene	j_gene	CDR3aa
TRBV5-4	TRBJ1-1	ASRRDRGHTEAF
TRBV7-2	TRBJ2-3	ASSLAQASGTDTQY
TRBV27	TRBJ1-1	ASSLQPTGLTEAF
TRBV19	TRBJ1-5	ASSTGQVYQPQH
TRBV30	.	AWNNRGGLAYEQY
TRBV27	TRBJ2-2	ASRVWRVDDYTGELF
TRBV5-6	TRBJ2-5	ASSLGPRGQETQY
TRBV9	TRBJ2-7	ASSGTGIHEQY
TRBV27	TRBJ1-2	ASSLYREGGGYT
TRBV30	TRBJ1-2	AWSAFTGSYGYT
TRBV18	TRBJ2-3	ASSSGVGAVADTQY
TRBV5-4	TRBJ2-7	ASSPPGGREDEQY
TRBV4-1	TRBJ2-7	ASSLGLAGAREQY
TRBV5-4	TRBJ2-1	ASSPGLAANEQF
TRBV4-1	TRBJ2-1	ASSHEQGRLAYNEQF
TRBV7-2	TRBJ2-1	ASSFGQPSYNEQF
TRBV5-1	TRBJ2-5	ASSLPEETQY
TRBV27	TRBJ1-5	ASRRQRGNSNQPQH
TRBV2	TRBJ2-1	ASSGLGLVNNEQF
TRBV7-3	TRBJ2-1	ASSLRTSGTNEQF
TRBV2	TRBJ2-1	ASRDDRGGRNEQF
TRBV6-1	TRBJ1-2	ASADRVYGYT
TRBV30	TRBJ2-3	AWISGGPTDTQY
TRBV2	TRBJ2-1	ASSEAGGQVEQF
TRBV5-6	TRBJ1-2	ASSPKGDLYGYT
TRBV5-1	TRBJ2-1	ASSSGRLAGGSSYNEQF
TRBV19	TRBJ1-1	ASSPRQGNTEAF
TRBV2	TRBJ1-4	ASATGGARNEKLF
TRBV6-1	TRBJ1-5	ASSDTGWGNQPQH
TRBV30	TRBJ1-2	AWILPRAGLGGYT
TRBV19	.	ASSGQLPYEQY
TRBV5-4	TRBJ2-1	ASSSPARGSSYNEQF
TRBV12-5	TRBJ1-1	ASGLTGQYTEAF
TRBV5-4	TRBJ2-4	AYGSGQGRNIQY
TRBV19	TRBJ2-3	ASSRGLADTQY
TRBV5-1	TRBJ1-1	ASSLQGITGEAF
TRBV27	TRBJ2-2	ASSTPRGNTGELF
TRBV7-2	TRBJ2-5	ASSLITLAGVNQETQY
TRBV7-3	TRBJ2-3	ASSLGRSDTQY
TRBV14	TRBJ2-7	ASSRDSVYEQY
TRBV28	TRBJ1-1	ASSSPGVGTEAF
TRBV6-1	TRBJ1-5	ASRDRWEPQH
TRBV13	TRBJ2-7	ASSPGGTSGRAGSEQY
TRBV4-2	TRBJ2-7	ASSQEGDSTYEQY